These T cell receptor beta chains were read from a single sample in a study of T cells after yellow fever vaccination. TCRdb recomputed calls from the 5' RACE reads with MiXCR, one row per CDR3 protein. Among about 350,000 distinct CDR3 sequences listed, 7% to 10% were seen once. The sequencing used PBMCs, collected 45 days after the first yellow fever vaccination. The receptors originated from a man aged 18-30 years who received the YFV17D yellow fever vaccine. The CDR3 runs from the conserved cysteine through the conserved F or W. The D gene is left open where the match is weak. Expanded clones get a size class; other rows say once, few or many, or leave the size out.

clone size	J gene	D gene	V gene	CDR3 DNA	CDR3 protein
many	TRBJ2-5	TRBD1	TRBV18	TGTGCCAGCTCACCATCGGACAGGGCCCAAGAGACCCAGTACTTC	CASSPSDRAQETQYF
-	TRBJ2-3	-	TRBV10-3	TGTGCCATCACGAAGGCCCCAGAAGATACGCAGTATTTT	CAITKAPEDTQYF
many	TRBJ1-2	-	TRBV4-3	TGCGCCAGCAGCCAGGCGTATCCTAACTATGGCTACACCTTC	CASSQAYPNYGYTF
-	TRBJ1-5	-	TRBV24-1	TGTGCCACCAGTGATTGGACTGCTCAGCCCCAGCATTTT	CATSDWTAQPQHF
-	TRBJ1-1	-	TRBV20-1	TGCAGCGCTCGAGTTTACACTGAAGCTTTCTTT	CSARVYTEAFF
many	TRBJ1-1	TRBD1	TRBV18	TGTGCCAGCGCAGCAGGGGGAAGGAGGAACACTGAAGCTTTCTTT	CASAAGGRRNTEAFF
few	TRBJ1-2	-	TRBV3-1	TGTGCCAGCTTAGGGGGACCAGGTGGCTACACCTTC	CASLGGPGGYTF
few	TRBJ2-2	-	TRBV19	TGTGCCAGTAGGAATAGACGGGGAGGCTACACCGGGGAGCTGTTTTTT	CASRNRRGGYTGELFF
few	TRBJ1-2	-	TRBV6-1	TGTGCCAGCGTGTACGGTTCCCCCCCCCTCTACACCTTC	CASVYGSPPLYTF
-	TRBJ2-2	-	TRBV4-3	TGCGCCAGCAGCCAAGATCCGAAAGAGCTGTTTTTT	CASSQDPKELFF
-	TRBJ2-2	-	TRBV5-6	TGTGCCAGCAGCCCGCGTAGAACCGGGGAGCTGTTTTTT	CASSPRRTGELFF
few	TRBJ2-1	TRBD1	TRBV20-1	TGCAGTGCTCCCAAACCACAGACAGGGGAAAAGTTCTTC	CSAPKPQTGEKFF
few	TRBJ1-1	-	TRBV7-9	TGTGCCAGCAGCTACCTCCCGGGGAACACTGAAGCTTTCTTT	CASSYLPGNTEAFF
few	TRBJ1-5	-	TRBV7-2	TGTGCCAGCAGCCCACAGAGAGGTCAGCCCCAGCATTTT	CASSPQRGQPQHF
many	TRBJ2-1	-	TRBV7-2	TGTGCCAGCAGCTTCCGTACTCGGCAAAGTGAGCAGTTCTTC	CASSFRTRQSEQFF
-	TRBJ1-6	-	TRBV27	TGTGCCAGTACGACGGCAGTTAATTCACCCCTCCACTTT	CASTTAVNSPLHF
few	TRBJ1-1	TRBD1	TRBV3-1	TGTGCCAGCAGCCAAAACAGGGGCTCCAACACTGAAGCTTTCTTT	CASSQNRGSNTEAFF
-	TRBJ2-3	-	TRBV6-1	TGTGCCAGCAGGGCGATTACTCACGATACGCAGTATTTT	CASRAITHDTQYF
few	TRBJ2-1	-	TRBV4-3	TGCGCCAGCAGCCAGGCCCTCGACAGAACGGAGCAGTTCTTC	CASSQALDRTEQFF
-	TRBJ2-3	-	TRBV12-3/TRBV12-4	TGTGCCAGCGCCGGGGCAGTTTTAGCTAGCACAGATACGCAGTATTTT	CASAGAVLASTDTQYF
many	TRBJ2-1	-	TRBV6-2/TRBV6-3	TGTGCCAGCCTAGCATCACCTTCCTACAATGAGCAGTTCTTC	CASLASPSYNEQFF
-	TRBJ2-3	-	TRBV5-1	TGCGCCAGCAGCCCGCTTCTCCCGTCCCTCACAGATACGCAGTATTTT	CASSPLLPSLTDTQYF